This entry lists 8 T cell receptor beta chains sequenced from one sample in a study of molecular identifiers for immune sequencing clone quantification. TCRdb re-called the PCR reads through MiXCR, storing one row per CDR3 protein. The sample holds about 500,000 distinct CDR3 sequences, roughly 25% seen once. Sequencing was done on a sample of naive CD8+ T cells from blood, with Jurkat cell RNA spiked in. Specified subset: FACS-sorted CD8+CD4-CCR7+CD45RA+ naive T cells. The receptors stem from a human donor in good health. Some libraries in this study had Jurkat cell RNA spiked in.

This clonotype occurred many times. The chain is built from TRBV11-3 and TRBJ2-1; D unclear. The V gene lost 1 base and the J gene lost 6 bases, with 7 bases spanning the gap. Germline assignment: CDR1 SGHNT and CDR2 YENEEA. The length of the CDR3 is 13 residues. Here the CDR3 DNA reads TGTGCCAGCAGCTTAGGAACCGTCAATGAGCAGTTCTTC. Translation: CASSLGTVNEQFF.

This clonotype occurred many times. CDR3 residues: CASSSEGGYSGANVLTF. In nucleotides, the CDR3 is TGTGCCAGCAGCTCTGAGGGCGGATACTCTGGGGCCAACGTCCTGACTTTC. This chain links TRBV7-9 with TRBJ2-6, with a weak D call TRBD2 (5 bases). The CDR3 length is 17 residues. Germline lookup yields CDR1 SEHNR and CDR2 FQNEAQ (reference sequence). V lost 4 bases and J 0 bases, leaving 13 bases between the germline ends.

This clonotype was counted a few times. V and J are TRBV7-9 and TRBJ1-3; the D is unclear. The CDR3 runs to 15 residues. V gave up 5 bases and J gave up 0 bases, with 11 bases separating them. Germline V gene data show CDR1 as SEHNR and CDR2 as FQNEAQ (reference sequence). DNA for the CDR3: TGTGCCAGCAGCACCGGTGGTTACTCTGGAAACACCATATATTTT. This sequence encodes CASSTGGYSGNTIYF.

This clonotype was counted ten times or more. V usage is TRBV7-9 and J usage is TRBJ2-3; D is undetermined. The germline V gene has CDR1 SEHNR and CDR2 FQNEAQ (reference sequence). The CDR3 has 17 residues. The ends were cut back, 1 base at V and 2 bases at J, with 16 bases in the middle. CDR3 loop: CASSLVLAGVYTDTQYF. The DNA of the CDR3 is TGTGCCAGCAGCTTAGTGTTGGCTGGGGTATACACAGATACGCAGTATTTT.

The J gene is TRBJ2-7, the V gene TRBV28; 11 bases are shared with TRBD1. This CDR3 is built from 16 residues. V shed 6 bases and J 3 bases; nucleotides not matched to a gene: 10. Germline V gene lookup returns CDR1 MDHEN and CDR2 SYDVKM. The CDR3 protein is CASRPIRTGGIYEQYF. CDR3 sequence (DNA): TGTGCCAGCAGACCAATTCGGACAGGGGGCATCTACGAGCAGTACTTC.

This clonotype was seen ten or more times. The gene calls are TRBV4-1 and TRBJ1-1; TRBD1 is a possible D gene (5 bases). The CDR3 runs 15 residues. From germline, CDR1 is MGHRA and CDR2 YSYEKL. V lost 3 bases, J lost 0 bases, and 11 bases lay in between. Here the CDR3 reads CASSQRGTLNTEAFF. DNA of the CDR3: TGCGCCAGCAGCCAGAGAGGGACGCTGAACACTGAAGCTTTCTTT.

This clonotype was observed a few times. The chain couples TRBV11-2 to TRBJ1-1, with unresolved D. The CDR3 consists of 15 residues. CDR1 SGHAT and CDR2 FQNNGV come from the germline V gene. The V end was cut by 3 bases, the J end by 2 bases, with 13 bases between. The CDR3 is CASSFRRGLNTEAFF. CDR3 sequence (DNA): TGTGCCAGCAGCTTTCGACGGGGATTAAACACTGAAGCTTTCTTT.

In its sample, this clonotype was seen many times. This rearrangement joins TRBV30 to TRBJ2-7, with D possibly TRBD2 on 5 matching bases. Per the germline V gene, CDR1 is GTSNPN and CDR2 is SVGIG (reference sequence). This CDR3 has 12 residues. Trimming left V 2 bases short and J 3 bases short, with 8 bases between. CDR3 sequence: CAWSLRDYEQYF. CDR3 coding DNA: TGTGCCTGGAGTTTGAGGGACTACGAGCAGTACTTC.